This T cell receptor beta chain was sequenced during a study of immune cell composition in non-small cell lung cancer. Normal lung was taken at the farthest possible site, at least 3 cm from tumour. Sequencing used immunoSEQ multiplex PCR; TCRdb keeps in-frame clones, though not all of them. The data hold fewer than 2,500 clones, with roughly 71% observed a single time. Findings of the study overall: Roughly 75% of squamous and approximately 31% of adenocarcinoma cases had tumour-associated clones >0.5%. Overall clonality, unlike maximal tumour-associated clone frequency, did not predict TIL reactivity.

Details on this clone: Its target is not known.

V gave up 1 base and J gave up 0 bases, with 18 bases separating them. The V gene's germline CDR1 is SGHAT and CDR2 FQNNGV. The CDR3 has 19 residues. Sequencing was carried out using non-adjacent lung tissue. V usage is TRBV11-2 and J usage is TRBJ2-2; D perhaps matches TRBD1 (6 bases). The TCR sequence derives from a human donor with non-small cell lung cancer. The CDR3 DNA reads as TGTGCCAGCAGCTTAGGGGGTAGGGGGACCCAGGCGAACACCGGGGAGCTGTTTTTT. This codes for CASSLGGRGTQANTGELFF.